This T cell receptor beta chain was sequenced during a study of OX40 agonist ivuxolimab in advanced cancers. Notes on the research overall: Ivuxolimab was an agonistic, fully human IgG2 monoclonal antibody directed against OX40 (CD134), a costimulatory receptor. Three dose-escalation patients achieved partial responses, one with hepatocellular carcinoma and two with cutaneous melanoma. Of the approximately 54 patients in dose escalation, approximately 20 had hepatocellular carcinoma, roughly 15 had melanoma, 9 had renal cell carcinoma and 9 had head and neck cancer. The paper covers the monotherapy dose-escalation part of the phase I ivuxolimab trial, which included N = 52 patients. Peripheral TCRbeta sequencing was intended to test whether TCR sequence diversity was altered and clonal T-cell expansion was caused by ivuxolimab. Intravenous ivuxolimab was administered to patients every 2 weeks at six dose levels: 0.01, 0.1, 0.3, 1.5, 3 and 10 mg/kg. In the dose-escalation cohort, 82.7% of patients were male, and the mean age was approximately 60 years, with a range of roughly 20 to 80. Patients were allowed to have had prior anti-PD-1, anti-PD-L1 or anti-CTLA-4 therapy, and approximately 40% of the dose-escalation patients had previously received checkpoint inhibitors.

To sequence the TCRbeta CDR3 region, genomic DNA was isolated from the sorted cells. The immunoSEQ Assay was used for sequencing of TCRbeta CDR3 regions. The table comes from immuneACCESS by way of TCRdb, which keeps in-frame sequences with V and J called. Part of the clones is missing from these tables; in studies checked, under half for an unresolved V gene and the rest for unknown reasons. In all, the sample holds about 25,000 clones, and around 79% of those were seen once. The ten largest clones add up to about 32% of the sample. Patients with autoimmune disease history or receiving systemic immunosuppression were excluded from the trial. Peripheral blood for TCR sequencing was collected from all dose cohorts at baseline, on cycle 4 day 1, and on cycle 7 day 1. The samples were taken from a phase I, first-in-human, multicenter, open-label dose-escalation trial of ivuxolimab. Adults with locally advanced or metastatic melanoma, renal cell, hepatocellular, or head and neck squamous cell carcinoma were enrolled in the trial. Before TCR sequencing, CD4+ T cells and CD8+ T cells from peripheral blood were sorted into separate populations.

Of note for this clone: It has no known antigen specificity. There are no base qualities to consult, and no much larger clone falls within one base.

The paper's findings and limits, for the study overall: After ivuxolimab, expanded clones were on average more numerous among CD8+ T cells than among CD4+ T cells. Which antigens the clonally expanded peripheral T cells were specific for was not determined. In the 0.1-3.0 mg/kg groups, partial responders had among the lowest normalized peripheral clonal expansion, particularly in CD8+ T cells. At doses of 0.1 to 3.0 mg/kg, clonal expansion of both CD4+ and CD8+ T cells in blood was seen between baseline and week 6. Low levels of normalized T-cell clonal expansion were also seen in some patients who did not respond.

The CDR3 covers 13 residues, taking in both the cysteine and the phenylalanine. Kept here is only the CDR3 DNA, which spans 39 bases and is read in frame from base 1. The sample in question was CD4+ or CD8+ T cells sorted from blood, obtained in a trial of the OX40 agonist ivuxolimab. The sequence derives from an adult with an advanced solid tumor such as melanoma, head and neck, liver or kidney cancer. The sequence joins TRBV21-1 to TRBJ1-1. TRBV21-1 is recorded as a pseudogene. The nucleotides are TGTGCCAGCCCGATCGGGGGGGGCACTGAAGCTTTCTTT. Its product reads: CASPIGGGTEAFF.